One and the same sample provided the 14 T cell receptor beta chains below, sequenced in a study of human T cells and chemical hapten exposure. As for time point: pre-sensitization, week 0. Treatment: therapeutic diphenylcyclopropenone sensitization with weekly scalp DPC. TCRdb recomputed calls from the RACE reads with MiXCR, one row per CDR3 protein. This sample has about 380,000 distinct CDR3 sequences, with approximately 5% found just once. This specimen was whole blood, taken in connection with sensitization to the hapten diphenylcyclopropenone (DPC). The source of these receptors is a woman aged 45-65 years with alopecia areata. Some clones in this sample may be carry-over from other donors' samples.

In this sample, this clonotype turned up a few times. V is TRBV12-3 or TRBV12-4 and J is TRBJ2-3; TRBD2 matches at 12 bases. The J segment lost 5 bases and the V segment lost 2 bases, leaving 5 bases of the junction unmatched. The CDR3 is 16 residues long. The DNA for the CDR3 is TGTGCCAGCAGTTTACGACTAGCGGGAGAGGGAGATACGCAGTATTTT. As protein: CASSLRLAGEGDTQYF.

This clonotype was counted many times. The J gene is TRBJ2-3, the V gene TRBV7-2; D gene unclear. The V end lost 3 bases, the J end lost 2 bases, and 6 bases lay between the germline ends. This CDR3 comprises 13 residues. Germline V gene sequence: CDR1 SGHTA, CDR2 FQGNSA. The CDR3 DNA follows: TGTGCCAGCAGCTTGACCATCACAGATACGCAGTATTTT. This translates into CASSLTITDTQYF.

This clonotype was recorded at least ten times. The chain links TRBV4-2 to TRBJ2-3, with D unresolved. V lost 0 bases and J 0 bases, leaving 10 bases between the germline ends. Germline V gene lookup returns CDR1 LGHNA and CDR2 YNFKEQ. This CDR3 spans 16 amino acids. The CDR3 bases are TGTGCCAGCAGCCAAGATGGTGGTTATAGCACAGATACGCAGTATTTT. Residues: CASSQDGGYSTDTQYF.

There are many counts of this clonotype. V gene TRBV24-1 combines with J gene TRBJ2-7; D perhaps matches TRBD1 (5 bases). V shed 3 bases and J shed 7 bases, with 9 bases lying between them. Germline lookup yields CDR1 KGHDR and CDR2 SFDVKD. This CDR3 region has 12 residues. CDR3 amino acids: CATSDPKGEQYF. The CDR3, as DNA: TGTGCCACCAGTGATCCCAAGGGGGAGCAGTACTTC.

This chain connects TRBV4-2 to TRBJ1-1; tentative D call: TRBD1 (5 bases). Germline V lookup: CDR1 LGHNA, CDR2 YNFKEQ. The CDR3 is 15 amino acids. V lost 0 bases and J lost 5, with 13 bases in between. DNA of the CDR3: TGTGCCAGCAGCCAAGAAGTGGGGGGGAGGACTGAAGCTTTCTTT. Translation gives CASSQEVGGRTEAFF.

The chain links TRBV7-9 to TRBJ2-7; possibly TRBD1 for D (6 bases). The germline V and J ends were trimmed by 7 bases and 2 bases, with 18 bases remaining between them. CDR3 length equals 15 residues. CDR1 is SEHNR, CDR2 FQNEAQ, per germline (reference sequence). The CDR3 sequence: CASIRLRDTTYEQYF. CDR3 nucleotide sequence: TGTGCCAGCATCCGACTACGGGACACCACCTACGAGCAGTACTTC.

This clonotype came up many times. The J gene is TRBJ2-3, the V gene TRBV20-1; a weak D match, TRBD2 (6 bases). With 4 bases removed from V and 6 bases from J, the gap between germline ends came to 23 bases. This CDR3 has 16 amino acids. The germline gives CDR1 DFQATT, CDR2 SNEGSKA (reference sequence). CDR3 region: CSAIIRDSPYPDTQYF. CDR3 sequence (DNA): TGCAGTGCTATTATCCGGGACTCCCCATACCCGGATACGCAGTATTTT.

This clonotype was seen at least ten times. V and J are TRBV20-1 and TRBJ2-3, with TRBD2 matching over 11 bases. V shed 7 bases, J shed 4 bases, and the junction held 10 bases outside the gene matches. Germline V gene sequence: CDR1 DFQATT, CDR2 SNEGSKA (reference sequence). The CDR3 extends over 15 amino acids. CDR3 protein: CSVLRIAGGADTQYF. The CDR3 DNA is TGCAGTGTTCTGAGAATAGCGGGAGGGGCAGATACGCAGTATTTT.

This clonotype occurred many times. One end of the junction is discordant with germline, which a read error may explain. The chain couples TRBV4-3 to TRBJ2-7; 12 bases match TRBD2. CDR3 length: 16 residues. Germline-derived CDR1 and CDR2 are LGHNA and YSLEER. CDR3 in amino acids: CASSEETSGSPYEQYF. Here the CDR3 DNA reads TGCGCCAGCAGCGAAGAGACTAGCGGGAGCCCCTACGAGCAGTACTTC.

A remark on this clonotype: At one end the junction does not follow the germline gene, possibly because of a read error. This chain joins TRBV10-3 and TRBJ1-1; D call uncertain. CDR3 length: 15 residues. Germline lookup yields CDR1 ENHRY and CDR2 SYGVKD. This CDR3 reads CAISDPGKMNTEAYF. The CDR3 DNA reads TGTGCCATCAGTGATCCGGGAAAGATGAACACTGAAGCTTACTTT.

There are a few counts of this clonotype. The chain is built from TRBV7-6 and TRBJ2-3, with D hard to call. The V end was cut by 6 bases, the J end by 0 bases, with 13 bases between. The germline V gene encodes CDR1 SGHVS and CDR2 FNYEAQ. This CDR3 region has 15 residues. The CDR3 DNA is TGTGCCAGCAGTTTGGCCCGTGCTAGCACAGATACGCAGTATTTT. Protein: CASSLARASTDTQYF.

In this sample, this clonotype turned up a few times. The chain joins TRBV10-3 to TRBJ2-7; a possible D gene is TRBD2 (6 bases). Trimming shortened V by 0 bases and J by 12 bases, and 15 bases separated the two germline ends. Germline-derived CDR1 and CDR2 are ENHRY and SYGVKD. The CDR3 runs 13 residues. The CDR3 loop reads CAISESRLAEGYF. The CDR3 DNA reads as TGTGCCATCAGTGAGTCGAGATTAGCGGAGGGGTACTTC.

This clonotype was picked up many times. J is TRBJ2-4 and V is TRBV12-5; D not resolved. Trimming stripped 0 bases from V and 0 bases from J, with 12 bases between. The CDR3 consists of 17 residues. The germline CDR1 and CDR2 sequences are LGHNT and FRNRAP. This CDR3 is CASGLVQSGSAKNIQYF. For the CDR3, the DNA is TGTGCTAGTGGTTTGGTACAGTCAGGTTCAGCCAAAAACATTCAGTACTTC.

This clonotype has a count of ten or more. CDR3 loop: CSGFGQAGRTEAFF. In DNA form, the CDR3 reads TGCAGCGGTTTCGGACAGGCCGGGCGGACTGAAGCTTTCTTT. V and J are TRBV29-1 and TRBJ1-1, with 7 positions matching TRBD1. This CDR3 is built from 14 residues. Per germline, CDR1 SQVTM and CDR2 ANQGSEA. The trim removed 7 bases at V and 5 bases at J, leaving 13 bases unmatched.